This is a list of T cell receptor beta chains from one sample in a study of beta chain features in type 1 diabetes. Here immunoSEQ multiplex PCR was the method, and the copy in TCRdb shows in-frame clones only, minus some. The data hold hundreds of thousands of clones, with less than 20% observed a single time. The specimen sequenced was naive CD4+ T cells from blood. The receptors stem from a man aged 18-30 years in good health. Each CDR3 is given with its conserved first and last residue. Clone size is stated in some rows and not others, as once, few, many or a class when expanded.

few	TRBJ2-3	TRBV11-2	CASSLVGRQTTTDTQYF
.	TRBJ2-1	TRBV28	CASSFEGPSGQFF
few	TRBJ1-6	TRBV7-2	CASSRRGSRDSPLHF
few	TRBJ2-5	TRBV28	CASSRQGWTKETQYF
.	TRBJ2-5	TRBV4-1	CASSQGDLAGGETQYF
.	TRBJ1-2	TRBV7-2	CASSWVEGHGYTF
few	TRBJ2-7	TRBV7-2	CASSLVAGQGAYEQYF
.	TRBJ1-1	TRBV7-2	CASSPVRLGNTEAFF
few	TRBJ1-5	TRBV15	CATSRLDRGRNQPQHF
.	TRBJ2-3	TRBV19	CASSIQGTDTQYF
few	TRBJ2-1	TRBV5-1	CASSFSLAGGRDEQFF
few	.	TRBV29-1	CSAWGQGGPYEQYF
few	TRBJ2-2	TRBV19	CASSAGELFF
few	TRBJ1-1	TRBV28	CASTAGAAMNTEAFF
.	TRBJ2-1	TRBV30	CAWRQGLFGEQFF
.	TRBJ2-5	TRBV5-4	CASSSGLAGGKKGTQYF
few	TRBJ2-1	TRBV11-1	CASSSRPSSYNEQFF
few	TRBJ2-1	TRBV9	CASSTRTGITNEQFF
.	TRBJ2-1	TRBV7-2	CASSLSLAGGGEQFF
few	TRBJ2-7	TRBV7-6	CASSSAGHSYEQYF
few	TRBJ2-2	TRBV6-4	CASRQGKGNTGELFF
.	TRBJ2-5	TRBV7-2	CASSFLPETQYF
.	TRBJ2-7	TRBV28	CASSPPGGRMYEQYF
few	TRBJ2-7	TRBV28	CASSEPGRGYEQYF
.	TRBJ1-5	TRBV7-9	CASSPWGDNQPQHF
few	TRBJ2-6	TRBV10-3	CAISAGSNVLTF
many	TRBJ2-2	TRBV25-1	CASSESNRGIAGELFF
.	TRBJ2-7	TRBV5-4	CASSPRPGGTNEQYF
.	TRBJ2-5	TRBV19	CASGRETQYF
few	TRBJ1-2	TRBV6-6	CASRLGQASNYGYTF
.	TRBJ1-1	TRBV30	CAWSPGQGLETEAFF
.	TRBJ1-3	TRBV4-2	CASSRPGRVSGNTIYF